These 7 T cell receptor beta chains were all obtained from the same sample, sequenced in a study of cytomegalovirus exposure and HLA in healthy donors. The PCR used 60 Vbeta and 13 Jbeta primers. Some clones are missing from TCRdb's copy, which holds only in-frame ones; the method was immunoSEQ multiplex PCR. The data hold 100,000 to 150,000 clones, with 75% observed a single time. The sequencing sample was made of PBMCs. Every receptor here comes from a woman between 45 and 60 years old in good health and CMV-seronegative.

The chain has TRBV6-1 and TRBJ2-6; TRBD2 aligns across 7 bases. The V gene's germline CDR1 is MNHNS and CDR2 SASEGT. V shed 2 bases, J shed 0 bases, and the junction held 7 bases outside the gene matches. This CDR3 is built from 18 residues. Written as DNA, the CDR3 is TGTGCCAGCAGTGAAACACTGGGGGGGTTCTCTGGGGCCAACGTCCTGACTTTC. Translation gives CASSETLGGFSGANVLTF.

The chain employs TRBV29-1 and TRBJ1-1; D possibly corresponds to TRBD1 (6 bases). In germline, CDR1 is SQVTM, CDR2 ANQGSEA. The CDR3 sequence is 13 residues long. Trimming pared 2 bases from V and 3 bases from J, leaving 10 bases between. The CDR3 region is CSVEPRTDTEAFF. CDR3 coding DNA: TGCAGCGTTGAACCACGGACAGACACTGAAGCTTTCTTT. Looking up the rest from reference TRBV29-1 and TRBJ1-1 gives the full variable domain: SAVISQKPSRDICQRGTSLTIQCQVDSQVTMMFWYRQQPGQSLTLIATANQGSEATYESGFVIDKFPISRPNLTFSTLTVSNMSPEDSSIYLCSVEPRTDTEAFFGQGTRLTVV.

The V and J genes are TRBV7-6 and TRBJ2-1; perhaps TRBD1 as D (6 bases). The CDR3 has 15 amino acids. Trimming shortened V by 4 bases and J by 1 base, and 11 bases separated the two germline ends. Germline V lookup: CDR1 SGHVS, CDR2 FNYEAQ. Written as DNA, the CDR3 is TGTGCCAGCAGCTCACAAGGGGGATCCTACAATGAGCAGTTCTTC. Translating gives CASSSQGGSYNEQFF.

This chain joins TRBV28 and TRBJ1-1, with TRBD1 matching 9 bases. J lost 0 bases, V lost 6 bases, and 11 bases had no gene match. CDR1 MDHEN and CDR2 SYDVKM come from the germline V gene. This CDR3 contains 17 residues. CDR3 protein: CASSPPGTGTMNTEAFF. The CDR3 DNA reads as TGTGCCAGCAGCCCTCCCGGGACAGGGACTATGAACACTGAAGCTTTCTTT.

This clone has more than one count but fewer than ten. DNA for the CDR3: TGTGCCTGGAGTGGGGGACAGTTCAATGAGCAGTTCTTC. Residues: CAWSGGQFNEQFF. The V and J genes are TRBV30 and TRBJ2-1, with TRBD1 matching 7 bases. The CDR3 extends over 13 amino acids. Germline V lookup: CDR1 GTSNPN, CDR2 SVGIG (reference sequence). Unmatched junction bases numbered 3, after V lost 1 base and J lost 6 bases.

The chain has TRBV19 and TRBJ1-5; a weak D match, TRBD1 (6 bases). This CDR3 is 15 amino acids long. The germline V and J ends were trimmed by 4 bases and 4 bases, with 14 bases remaining between them. Per the germline V gene, CDR1 is LNHDA and CDR2 is SQIVND (reference sequence). The CDR3 spells CASSKLQGPNQPQHF. CDR3 sequence (DNA): TGTGCCAGTAGTAAATTACAGGGACCGAATCAGCCCCAGCATTTT.

Only a few counts were recorded for this clone. This rearrangement joins TRBV30 to TRBJ2-1, with TRBD2 matching over 7 bases. J gave up 3 bases and V 5 bases, and 4 bases lay outside the gene matches. Germline CDR1 reads GTSNPN; CDR2 reads SVGIG (reference sequence). This CDR3 spans 13 amino acids. The CDR3 sequence: CAWGAGYYNEQFF. The CDR3 DNA follows: TGTGCCTGGGGAGCGGGGTACTACAATGAGCAGTTCTTC.